This T cell receptor beta chain is from a study of TIL therapy for anti-PD-1-resistant metastatic lung cancer. The study's findings and limits: TIL cultures after expansion showed higher clonality and lower diversity than baseline tumor (median around 5.9% vs 31%).

Time point: pre-treatment sample, taken before nivolumab and TIL therapy. Tumor tissue came from excised metastases, mostly pleural nodules or supraclavicular lymph nodes. Patients were adults with stage 4 NSCLC. To note about this clone: The target antigen is unknown.

The libraries were made with immunoSEQ v3. Method: immunoSEQ multiplex PCR; TCRdb's copy keeps in-frame clones and lacks some. The sample has about 48,000 clones; less than 75% are singletons. The CDR3 length is 13 residues. The V gene's germline CDR1 is MDHEN and CDR2 SYDVKM. Trimming left V 7 bases short and J 13 bases short, with 22 bases between. The V gene is TRBV28, the J gene TRBJ1-2; the D gene is possibly TRBD1 (6 bases). The sequence was obtained from a person aged 25 to 79 with non-small cell lung cancer. This sample comprised tumor tissue, obtained at baseline. The chain's CDR3 is CASKGPGGRRSTF. CDR3 nucleotides: TGTGCCAGCAAAGGTCCCGGGGGGCGAAGGAGCACCTTC.